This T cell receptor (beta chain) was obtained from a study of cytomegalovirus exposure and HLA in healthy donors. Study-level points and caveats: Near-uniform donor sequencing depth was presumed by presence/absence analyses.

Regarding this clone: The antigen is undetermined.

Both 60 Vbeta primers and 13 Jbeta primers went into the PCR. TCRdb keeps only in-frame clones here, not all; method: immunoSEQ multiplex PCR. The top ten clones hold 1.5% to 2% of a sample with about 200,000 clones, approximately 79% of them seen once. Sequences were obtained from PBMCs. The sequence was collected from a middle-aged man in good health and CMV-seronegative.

CDR3 residues: CASSLRWTGENYEQYF. CDR3 nucleotide sequence: TGCGCCAGCAGCCTCCGCTGGACAGGGGAGAACTACGAGCAGTACTTC. The chain carries TRBV5-1 and TRBJ2-7; 9 bases line up with TRBD1. Losses at the gene ends were 4 bases for V and 3 bases for J; bases not matched to a gene: 11. This CDR3 region has 16 residues. From germline, CDR1 is SGHRS and CDR2 YFSETQ.